The 30 T cell receptor beta chains listed next were all sequenced from one sample in a study of blood T cells in healthy people across ages. Next came a second PCR, run for about 6 to 11 cycles, which used a sample-barcoded 5' primer along with a J-beta primer mix. In TCRdb, the 5' RACE reads were re-called with MiXCR into one record per CDR3 protein. The sample yields approximately 780,000 distinct CDR3 sequences, approximately 24% seen once. These same data were also listed under a study on T cells of mothers and their children.

Source material: blood. The source of these receptors is a boy aged 10-17 years in good health.

This clonotype was picked up many times. The rearrangement joins TRBV19 to TRBJ2-7; 7 nucleotides agree with TRBD1. Germline CDR1 is LNHDA and CDR2 is SQIVND (reference sequence). This CDR3 is built from 14 residues. The junction had 2 bases not matched to a gene; V was cut back by 0 bases and J by 3 bases. The CDR3 region is CASSIDRDSYEQYF. In DNA, the CDR3 is TGTGCCAGTAGTATAGATCGGGACAGCTACGAGCAGTACTTC. Full variable domain (missing parts from reference TRBV19 and TRBJ2-7): DGGITQSPKYLFRKEGQNVTLSCEQNLNHDAMYWYRQDPGQGLRLIYYSQIVNDFQKGDIAEGYSVSREKKESFPLTVTSAQKNPTAFYLCASSIDRDSYEQYFGPGTRLTVT.

There are a few counts of this clonotype. This chain uses TRBV6-5 with TRBJ2-3; the match to TRBD1 covers 7 bases. The CDR3 has 13 amino acids. The J segment lost 6 bases and the V segment lost 7 bases, leaving 7 bases of the junction unmatched. Germline loops: CDR1 MNHEY, CDR2 SVGAGI. CDR3 sequence (DNA): TGTGCCAGCATGCCTAACAGGGGCGATACGCAGTATTTT. Translating it yields CASMPNRGDTQYF.

This clonotype occurred a few times. The rearrangement links TRBV29-1 to TRBJ1-1; no clear D. The CDR3 length is 13 residues. Germline values: CDR1 SQVTM, CDR2 ANQGSEA. The germline V and J ends were trimmed by 8 bases and 2 bases, with 15 bases remaining between them. The CDR3 reads CSLATHFNTEAFF. The CDR3 coding sequence is TGCAGCCTAGCTACCCACTTCAACACTGAAGCTTTCTTT.

The chain couples TRBV10-3 to TRBJ1-2; 11 bases fit TRBD1. Per the germline V gene, CDR1 is ENHRY and CDR2 is SYGVKD. Trimming removed 6 bases from V and 0 bases from J; junction bases left unmatched: 9. The CDR3 length is 17 residues. CDR3 residues: CAIRKDRGQKANYGYTF. The DNA for the CDR3 is TGTGCCATCAGGAAGGACAGGGGGCAGAAGGCTAACTATGGCTACACCTTC.

This clonotype has only a few counts. V usage is TRBV6-2 or TRBV6-3 and J usage is TRBJ2-7; D is ambiguous. The CDR3 extends over 14 amino acids. V was clipped by 2 bases and J by 0 bases, with 8 bases between them. Germline V gene lookup returns CDR1 MNHEY and CDR2 SVGEGT. Written as DNA, the CDR3 is TGTGCCAGCAGTTACGGGTCGAGCTCCTACGAGCAGTACTTC. Translation gives CASSYGSSSYEQYF.

The chain has TRBV5-6 and TRBJ2-5, with D unresolved. The J call may be mistaken, given a closer DNA end match to TRBJ2-1. The CDR3 extends over 15 amino acids. Germline V lookup: CDR1 SGHDT, CDR2 YYEEEE. CDR3 amino acids: CASSTKGNPWNEQFF. Here the CDR3 DNA reads TGTGCCAGCAGCACCAAGGGCAATCCTTGGAATGAGCAGTTCTTC.

The rearrangement links TRBV5-1 to TRBJ2-4; 10 nucleotides match TRBD1. Trimming cost V 1 base and J 7 bases; bases outside gene matches: 5. CDR3 length: 15 residues. The germline V gene has CDR1 SGHRS and CDR2 YFSETQ. The CDR3 is CASSLRDRGTNIQYF. CDR3 DNA: TGCGCCAGCAGCTTGAGGGACAGGGGAACGAACATTCAGTACTTC.

This clonotype was counted a few times. The chain carries TRBV29-1 and TRBJ2-5; possible D gene TRBD2, 6 bases. This CDR3 is built from 14 residues. Trimming pared 5 bases from V and 2 bases from J, leaving 15 bases between. The germline gives CDR1 SQVTM, CDR2 ANQGSEA. The CDR3 DNA reads as TGCAGCGTTCGGCGCGGAGGGGCTCAAGAGACCCAGTACTTC. Translation gives CSVRRGGAQETQYF.

CDR3 protein: CASNSLARTYEQYF. The CDR3 coding sequence is TGTGCCAGCAATTCACTAGCTCGGACCTACGAGCAGTACTTC. V gene TRBV6-5 combines with J gene TRBJ2-1; weak D call: TRBD2 (6 bases). TRBJ2-7 matches the DNA end more closely, so the J call is doubtful. This CDR3 spans 14 amino acids. Germline lookup yields CDR1 MNHEY and CDR2 SVGAGI.

V is TRBV5-4 and J is TRBJ1-4; 7 bases match TRBD1. Unmatched junction bases numbered 5, after V lost 2 bases and J lost 7 bases. This CDR3 has 14 residues. From germline, CDR1 is SGHNT and CDR2 YYREEE (reference sequence). The CDR3 loop is CASSFKGAGEKLFF. CDR3 DNA: TGTGCCAGCAGCTTTAAGGGGGCGGGTGAAAAACTGTTTTTT.

This clonotype was detected only a few times. The chain employs TRBV7-9 and TRBJ1-5; D is unclear. From germline, CDR1 is SEHNR and CDR2 FQNEAQ (reference sequence). The CDR3 runs 16 residues. The V end lost 7 bases, the J end lost 0 bases, and 16 bases lay between the germline ends. The CDR3 is CASNQSGVDSNQPQHF. In DNA form, the CDR3 reads TGTGCCAGCAACCAGAGTGGGGTTGATAGCAATCAGCCCCAGCATTTT.

This clonotype has more than one count but fewer than ten. The chain has TRBV12-3 or TRBV12-4 and TRBJ2-5; no clear D. This CDR3 is built from 13 residues. V lost 2 bases and J 5 bases, leaving 9 bases between the germline ends. CDR3 protein: CASSLWTDETQYF. CDR3 DNA sequence: TGTGCCAGCAGTTTATGGACGGATGAGACCCAGTACTTC.

The chain links TRBV5-4 to TRBJ2-5; D could derive from TRBD1 or TRBD2 (7 bases each). CDR1 is SGHNT, CDR2 YYREEE, per germline (reference sequence). Trimming pared 4 bases from V and 5 bases from J, leaving 24 bases between. This CDR3 spans 17 amino acids. The CDR3 sequence is CASSPPRGSSGVETQYF. CDR3 nucleotide sequence: TGTGCCAGCAGCCCCCCCAGGGGGTCGAGCGGGGTGGAGACCCAGTACTTC.

As for this clonotype: The junction shows a germline mismatch at one end, possibly a read error. The V gene is TRBV7-7, the J gene TRBJ1-3; D call uncertain. There are 14 residues in the CDR3. The germline V gene has CDR1 SSHAT and CDR2 FNYEAQ (reference sequence). The CDR3, as DNA: TGTGCTAGCAGCGAAGGCGACAAAGACGGCACCATATATTTT. Translation gives CASSEGDKDGTIYF.

The chain links TRBV19 to TRBJ2-3; D is perhaps TRBD2 (6 bases). Germline CDR1 and CDR2: LNHDA and SQIVND (reference sequence). Trimming took off 3 bases at V and 4 bases at J, with 17 bases between the two ends. The CDR3 covers 16 residues. The CDR3 DNA reads as TGTGCCAGTAGTATGACCCGACTAGTAGGGGCAGATACGCAGTATTTT. This translates into CASSMTRLVGADTQYF. Combining the CDR3 with reference TRBV19 and TRBJ2-3 gives the whole variable domain DGGITQSPKYLFRKEGQNVTLSCEQNLNHDAMYWYRQDPGQGLRLIYYSQIVNDFQKGDIAEGYSVSREKKESFPLTVTSAQKNPTAFYLCASSMTRLVGADTQYFGPGTRLTVL.

This chain uses TRBV9 with TRBJ2-7; possible D gene TRBD1, 6 bases. Germline-derived CDR1 and CDR2 are SGDLS and YYNGEE. The ends were cut back, 3 bases at V and 1 base at J, with 14 bases in the middle. The CDR3 length is 15 residues. The CDR3 nucleotides read TGTGCCAGCAGCGCGACTCAGGGGTCTTCCTACGAGCAGTACTTC. As protein: CASSATQGSSYEQYF.

This clonotype appeared once. The J gene is TRBJ1-1, the V gene TRBV6-4; 9 bases line up with TRBD1. Germline V CDR1 and CDR2: MRHNA, SNTAGT. The V segment lost 3 bases and the J segment 11 bases; nucleotides outside the gene matches: 13. CDR3 size: 15 residues. CDR3 DNA: TGTGCCAGCAGTGAAAACGCCTTGGGACAGGGAGTTGCTTTCTTT. Translating gives CASSENALGQGVAFF.

The genes are TRBV11-2 and TRBJ2-2; D possibly corresponds to TRBD2 (5 bases). This CDR3 has 15 residues. Germline V gene sequence: CDR1 SGHAT, CDR2 FQNNGV. V was pared by 2 bases and J by 5 bases, with 12 bases between. As DNA, the CDR3 is TGTGCCAGCAGCTTACGAGGGTTAAGGACCGGGGAGCTGTTTTTT. Encoded protein: CASSLRGLRTGELFF. The entire variable domain, with the rest obtained from reference TRBV11-2 and TRBJ2-2, is as follows: EAGVAQSPRYKIIEKRQSVAFWCNPISGHATLYWYQQILGQGPKLLIQFQNNGVVDDSQLPKDRFSAERLKGVDSTLKIQPAKLEDSAVYLCASSLRGLRTGELFFGEGSRLTVL.

This chain links TRBV2 with TRBJ2-5; D uncertain. Germline V lookup: CDR1 SNHLY, CDR2 FYNNEI. The CDR3 is 13 residues long. Trimming took 9 bases from V and 5 from J, leaving 16 bases between them. The DNA of the CDR3 is TGTGCCAGATCCCGTGCCCCCTTGGAGACCCAGTACTTC. Translating gives CARSRAPLETQYF.

This clonotype was recorded a few times. The rearrangement links TRBV6-5 to TRBJ1-4; TRBD1 agrees at 7 bases. The CDR3 has 13 residues. After removal of 10 bases from V and 4 bases from J, the junction contained 6 bases not matched to a gene. CDR1 MNHEY and CDR2 SVGAGI come from the germline V gene. This CDR3 reads CATSGGLNEKLFF. CDR3 bases: TGTGCCACCTCAGGGGGACTTAATGAAAAACTGTTTTTT.

This clonotype has only a few counts. This rearrangement joins TRBV6-5 to TRBJ2-1; 10 nucleotides line up with TRBD2. V lost 6 bases and J lost 3; bases outside the gene matches: 8. Germline loops: CDR1 MNHEY, CDR2 SVGAGI. The CDR3 extends over 16 amino acids. DNA for the CDR3: TGTGCCAGCAGAAGTTCCGGGACTAGCGACTACAATGAGCAGTTCTTC. Translation: CASRSSGTSDYNEQFF.

The DNA for the CDR3 is TGCGCCAGCAGCGGAAGTGACAGTCTGAACACTGAAGCTTTCTTT. Residues: CASSGSDSLNTEAFF. This chain links TRBV5-1 with TRBJ1-1; TRBD1 is a possible D gene (5 bases). Trimming left V 4 bases short and J 0 bases short, with 13 bases between. The germline CDR1 and CDR2 sequences are SGHRS and YFSETQ. The length of the CDR3 is 15 residues.

The genes are TRBV19 and TRBJ2-5; D is ambiguous. CDR1 LNHDA and CDR2 SQIVND come from the germline V gene (reference sequence). The CDR3 consists of 12 residues. V was cut by 2 bases and J by 4 bases, with 5 bases left in between. The DNA for the CDR3 is TGTGCCAGTAGTATACGCGCAGAGACCCAGTACTTC. Protein: CASSIRAETQYF.

This chain connects TRBV29-1 to TRBJ1-1, with 7 bases lining up with TRBD1. CDR1 and CDR2 (germline): SQVTM, ANQGSEA. CDR3 size: 14 residues. The junction had 13 bases not matched to a gene; V was cut back by 6 bases and J by 6 bases. DNA for the CDR3: TGCAGCGTGGGAGACAGGGCGGATGGGGCTGAAGCTTTCTTT. Protein: CSVGDRADGAEAFF.

The CDR3 bases are TGTGCCAGCAGTGAATCAGTGGGGGCCAGCTCCTACAATGAGCAGTTCTTC. This translates into CASSESVGASSYNEQFF. The V gene is TRBV2, the J gene TRBJ2-1, with D perhaps TRBD1 (6 bases). The germline V and J ends were trimmed by 2 bases and 0 bases, with 14 bases remaining between them. The length of the CDR3 is 17 residues. The germline V gene encodes CDR1 SNHLY and CDR2 FYNNEI.

The genes are TRBV19 and TRBJ1-2; TRBD1 might be the D (6 bases). CDR1 is LNHDA, CDR2 SQIVND, per germline (reference sequence). The V gene lost 1 base and the J gene lost 7 bases, with 16 bases spanning the gap. The length of the CDR3 is 15 residues. The CDR3 protein is CASSIVGGRSSGYTF. Written as DNA, the CDR3 is TGTGCCAGTAGTATAGTAGGGGGAAGGTCGAGTGGCTACACCTTC.

This clonotype was seen a few times. The chain has TRBV5-5 and TRBJ1-5, with D maybe TRBD1 (5 bases). The V end was cut by 4 bases, the J end by 2 bases, with 16 bases between. The CDR3 covers 16 residues. Germline V gene data show CDR1 as SGHKS and CDR2 as YYEKEE (reference sequence). CDR3 in DNA: TGTGCCAGCAGCCCCGTCGGACATACAGGCAATCAGCCCCAGCATTTT. Translated, it gives CASSPVGHTGNQPQHF.

The chain combines TRBV14 with TRBJ2-1; 7 bases agree with TRBD1. V dropped 2 bases and J dropped 3; count of bases not matched to a gene: 10. Germline assignment: CDR1 SGHDN and CDR2 FVKESK. The CDR3 extends over 17 amino acids. The chain's CDR3 is CASSQLGLRDSYNEQFF. In nucleotides, the CDR3 is TGTGCCAGCAGCCAACTAGGTCTTAGGGACAGCTACAATGAGCAGTTCTTC.

The rearrangement joins TRBV20-1 to TRBJ1-1; D uncertain. V lost 1 base to trimming and J lost 3 bases, with 9 bases between them. CDR1 and CDR2 from the germline V gene are DFQATT and SNEGSKA (reference sequence). The CDR3 length is 13 residues. The CDR3, as DNA: TGCAGTGCTAGAGGGGGTGATGACACTGAAGCTTTCTTT. This gives the protein CSARGGDDTEAFF.

This clonotype has more than one count but fewer than ten. V gene TRBV14 combines with J gene TRBJ2-3; D remains unclear. CDR3 length: 13 residues. Trimming left V 1 base short and J 5 bases short, with 7 bases between. CDR1 and CDR2 (germline): SGHDN, FVKESK. The CDR3 coding sequence is TGTGCCAGCAGCCAAGTCCGAGGAGATACGCAGTATTTT. Amino acid sequence: CASSQVRGDTQYF.